This TCR beta chain appears in the sequencing data of a study of control samples from healthy donors and cancer patients. The germline gives CDR1 LNHDA, CDR2 SQIVND (reference sequence). This CDR3 contains 14 residues. V lost 5 bases and J 8 bases, leaving 16 bases between the germline ends. This clone appeared a few times. Profiling relied on immunoSEQ multiplex PCR, and the TCRdb table lists in-frame clones only, not all of them. There are approximately 70,000 clones in the sample; over 80% occur only once, and around 16% lies in the top ten. The receptor was derived from a man aged 55-75 years in good health. The genes are TRBV19 and TRBJ2-4; D is possibly TRBD2 (6 bases). Sequenced sample: blood. CDR3 amino acids: CASSHPSGGHIQYF. The CDR3 DNA reads as TGTGCCAGTAGTCACCCCTCCGGGGGTCACATTCAGTACTTC.